This T cell receptor (beta chain) was obtained from a study of blood T cell repertoires in COVID-19. In the study overall: The United States, Italy and Spain supplied acute and convalescent COVID-19 samples.

The CDR3 extends over 15 amino acids. V was clipped by 4 bases and J by 2 bases, with 12 bases between them. The germline V gene has CDR1 SGHNT and CDR2 YYREEE (reference sequence). The assay was immunoSEQ multiplex PCR, and TCRdb's table has in-frame clones only and misses some. The sample gives approximately 97,000 clones, approximately 92% of which show up once; about 4% is in the top ten. This clonotype was sampled from a man aged 18 to 30 with acute or convalescent COVID-19. This chain joins TRBV5-4 and TRBJ2-2; tentative D call: TRBD1 (5 bases). The sample taken for sequencing was peripheral blood. DNA of the CDR3: TGTGCCAGCAGCCAATCAGGGTTTAACACCGGGGAGCTGTTTTTT. Residues: CASSQSGFNTGELFF.